Listed here are 29 T cell receptor beta chains from one sample, sequenced in a study of cytomegalovirus exposure and HLA in healthy donors. Sequencing was performed with immunoSEQ multiplex PCR; in TCRdb, only in-frame clones are kept and a portion is missing. The sample lists 100,000 to 120,000 clones, around 85% occurring once. The specimen was PBMCs. The receptors shown here come from a woman aged 18-30 years in good health and CMV-seronegative.

V and J are TRBV13 and TRBJ2-5; TRBD2 aligns across 7 bases. Germline V gene sequence: CDR1 PRHDT, CDR2 FYEKMQ (reference sequence). Trimming took 1 base from V and 1 from J; bases not matched to a gene: 6. The CDR3 extends over 16 amino acids. CDR3 loop: CASSLAARGIQETQYF. For the CDR3, the DNA is TGTGCCAGCAGCTTAGCAGCGCGGGGGATCCAAGAGACCCAGTACTTC.

The chain links TRBV29-1 to TRBJ1-1; 8 bases align to TRBD1. This CDR3 is built from 16 residues. The V and J ends lost 4 bases and 8 bases, in that order; junction bases with no gene match: 18. In germline, CDR1 is SQVTM, CDR2 ANQGSEA. The CDR3 loop reads CSVAKGQAVWHNEAFF. In DNA, the CDR3 is TGCAGCGTTGCTAAGGGACAGGCTGTCTGGCACAACGAAGCTTTCTTT. Full variable domain (remainder filled in from reference TRBV29-1 and TRBJ1-1): SAVISQKPSRDICQRGTSLTIQCQVDSQVTMMFWYRQQPGQSLTLIATANQGSEATYESGFVIDKFPISRPNLTFSTLTVSNMSPEDSSIYLCSVAKGQAVWHNEAFFGQGTRLTVV.

J is TRBJ1-5 and V is TRBV30; 8 positions agree with TRBD1. Germline values: CDR1 GTSNPN, CDR2 SVGIG (reference sequence). CDR3 length: 16 amino acids. V lost 3 bases to trimming and J lost 0 bases; unmatched junction nucleotides: 7. Here the CDR3 DNA reads TGTGCCTGGAGCTCAGGGGGCGCGTCTAGCAATCAGCCCCAGCATTTT. Its translation is CAWSSGGASSNQPQHF.

The V call is TRBV27, the J call TRBJ1-6, with 7 bases aligning to TRBD1. Germline V gives CDR1 MNHEY, CDR2 SMNVEV (reference sequence). There are 14 residues in the CDR3. After removal of 7 bases from V and 7 bases from J, the junction contained 7 bases not matched to a gene. Here the CDR3 reads CASTAGTVNSPLHF. The CDR3, as DNA: TGTGCCAGCACCGCCGGGACAGTAAATTCACCCCTCCACTTT.

The rearrangement joins TRBV23-1 to TRBJ1-4; tentative D call: TRBD1 (5 bases). TRBV23-1 is known as an ORF, though its function is uncertain. This CDR3 contains 16 residues. The V end was cut by 1 base, the J end by 4 bases, with 13 bases between. The CDR3 DNA reads as TGCGCCAGCAGTCAATATTCGGGACTGCTTAATGAAAAACTGTTTTTT. Its translation: CASSQYSGLLNEKLFF.

The chain is built from TRBV5-1 and TRBJ1-6; D unresolved. Germline CDR1 and CDR2: SGHRS and YFSETQ. With 4 bases removed from V and 7 bases from J, the gap between germline ends came to 12 bases. The CDR3 has 14 residues. CDR3 sequence reads: CASSRGEWNSPLHF. CDR3 coding DNA: TGCGCCAGCAGCCGCGGGGAGTGGAATTCACCCCTCCACTTT.

The V gene is TRBV30, the J gene TRBJ1-1, with D possibly matching TRBD1 (5 bases). V lost 5 bases, J lost 0 bases, and 10 bases lay in between. The germline CDR1 and CDR2 sequences are GTSNPN and SVGIG (reference sequence). The CDR3 is 13 residues long. CDR3 sequence reads: CAWAWGMNTEAFF. In DNA, the CDR3 is TGTGCCTGGGCTTGGGGCATGAACACTGAAGCTTTCTTT.

This clone was counted a few times. The chain is built from TRBV5-6 and TRBJ2-1, with 7 bases matching TRBD1. With 2 bases clipped from V and 6 bases from J, the junction kept 5 bases outside the gene matches. CDR1 is SGHDT and CDR2 is YYEEEE in the germline V gene. There are 14 residues in the CDR3. CDR3 in DNA: TGTGCCAGCAGCTTAACAGGGGATAGCAATGAGCAGTTCTTC. This gives the protein CASSLTGDSNEQFF.

This chain links TRBV6-5 with TRBJ1-6, with 8 nucleotides matching TRBD1. With V trimmed by 4 bases and J by 9 bases, 8 bases remained unmatched. The CDR3 has 15 residues. The V gene's germline CDR1 is MNHEY and CDR2 SVGAGI. The CDR3 loop reads CASSSWTGWGSPLHF. CDR3 in DNA: TGTGCCAGCAGTTCTTGGACAGGGTGGGGTTCACCCCTCCACTTT.

The chain is built from TRBV11-2 and TRBJ2-6; D perhaps matches TRBD1 (5 bases). Germline assignment: CDR1 SGHAT and CDR2 FQNNGV. V dropped 1 base and J dropped 0 bases, with 10 bases sitting between them. This CDR3 contains 17 residues. The CDR3 sequence is CASSLGRVHSGANVLTF. The CDR3 DNA sequence: TGTGCCAGCAGCTTAGGCAGGGTACACTCTGGGGCCAACGTCCTGACTTTC.

DNA of the CDR3: TGTGCCAGCAGTCCCAACCACCCCCCGACAGGAGCCGGAAACACCATATATTTT. Translated, it gives CASSPNHPPTGAGNTIYF. The gene calls are TRBV27 and TRBJ1-3; D is possibly TRBD1 (6 bases). The germline V and J ends were trimmed by 5 bases and 4 bases, with 24 bases remaining between them. Germline V gene lookup returns CDR1 MNHEY and CDR2 SMNVEV (reference sequence). This CDR3 spans 18 amino acids.

This chain links TRBV7-8 with TRBJ2-5; no definite D call. The length of the CDR3 is 15 residues. V was cut by 5 bases and J by 4 bases, with 17 bases left in between. Germline V CDR1 and CDR2: SGHVS, FQNEAQ. CDR3 DNA: TGTGCCAGCAGCCCCGCGCCGATGTCCGGAGAGACCCAGTACTTC. Amino acid sequence: CASSPAPMSGETQYF. Supplemented by reference TRBV7-8 and TRBJ2-5, the full variable domain reads GAGVSQSPRYKVAKRGQDVALRCDPISGHVSLFWYQQALGQGPEFLTYFQNEAQLDKSGLPSDRFFAERPEGSVSTLKIQRTQQEDSAVYLCASSPAPMSGETQYFGPGTRLLVL.

The CDR3 nucleotides are TGTGCCAGCAGTCTCCCAGGGGTGGGCACTGAAGCTTTCTTT. Protein product: CASSLPGVGTEAFF. This chain joins TRBV27 and TRBJ1-1, with D maybe TRBD1 (6 bases). V lost 5 bases, J lost 4 bases, and 14 bases lay in between. CDR3 length: 14 amino acids. CDR1 is MNHEY, CDR2 SMNVEV, per germline (reference sequence).

V gene TRBV4-1 combines with J gene TRBJ1-5; unclear D gene. The CDR3 sequence is 13 residues long. The germline V and J ends were trimmed by 1 base and 4 bases, with 5 bases remaining between them. Germline lookup yields CDR1 MGHRA and CDR2 YSYEKL. The chain's CDR3 is CASSQGINQPQHF. The CDR3 bases are TGCGCCAGCAGCCAAGGTATTAATCAGCCCCAGCATTTT.

This rearrangement joins TRBV11-2 to TRBJ1-1, with 9 bases fitting TRBD1. The CDR3 loop spans 14 amino acids. V lost 5 bases and J lost 6; bases outside the gene matches: 7. CDR1 SGHAT and CDR2 FQNNGV come from the germline V gene. CDR3 residues: CASSGTGWVAEAFF. The CDR3 DNA sequence: TGTGCCAGCAGCGGGACAGGGTGGGTAGCTGAAGCTTTCTTT.

This clone is a singleton in its sample. The CDR3 DNA sequence: TGTGCCAGCAGGCTAGCGGGGGGGTACACAGATACGCAGTATTTT. This codes for CASRLAGGYTDTQYF. The rearrangement links TRBV6-6 to TRBJ2-3; the match to TRBD2 covers 12 bases. This CDR3 contains 15 residues. CDR1 and CDR2 (germline): MNHNY, SVGAGI (reference sequence). V gave up 6 bases and J gave up 2 bases; unmatched junction bases: 3.

The V gene is TRBV28, the J gene TRBJ1-1; perhaps TRBD1 as D (5 bases). The germline V and J ends were trimmed by 4 bases and 5 bases, with 8 bases remaining between them. In germline, CDR1 is MDHEN, CDR2 SYDVKM. The length of the CDR3 is 12 residues. CDR3 coding DNA: TGTGCCAGCAGTTGGGGGGGAACTGAAGCTTTCTTT. This gives the protein CASSWGGTEAFF.

The chain links TRBV2 to TRBJ2-1; 7 nucleotides line up with TRBD2. Germline CDR1 and CDR2: SNHLY and FYNNEI. There are 15 residues in the CDR3. J was trimmed by 0 bases and V by 6 bases; bases with no gene match: 5. CDR3 sequence (DNA): TGTGCCAGCAGGGAATGGACTAGCTCCTACAATGAGCAGTTCTTC. This translates into CASREWTSSYNEQFF.

This chain joins TRBV6-1 and TRBJ2-2, with D unresolved. Germline V gene lookup returns CDR1 MNHNS and CDR2 SASEGT. The ends were cut back, 2 bases at V and 4 bases at J, with 8 bases in the middle. CDR3 size: 14 residues. CDR3 loop: CASSEQVLTGELFF. The CDR3 DNA follows: TGTGCCAGCAGTGAACAGGTCCTCACCGGGGAGCTGTTTTTT.

The chain links TRBV6-1 to TRBJ1-6; no firm D call. This CDR3 has 13 amino acids. Trimming removed 2 bases at V and 6 bases at J, with 5 bases between. Germline CDR1 is MNHNS and CDR2 is SASEGT. The CDR3 nucleotides are TGTGCCAGCAGTGAAACCGGTAATTCACCCCTCCACTTT. It encodes CASSETGNSPLHF.

The chain combines TRBV13 with TRBJ1-1; 8 positions match TRBD1. The CDR3 totals 16 residues. With 2 bases clipped from V and 0 bases from J, the junction kept 5 bases outside the gene matches. CDR1 and CDR2 (germline): PRHDT, FYEKMQ (reference sequence). The CDR3 sequence: CASSLFGTGMNTEAFF. DNA of the CDR3: TGTGCCAGCAGCTTATTTGGGACAGGAATGAACACTGAAGCTTTCTTT. The variable domain in full, completed from reference TRBV13 and TRBJ1-1, reads AAGVIQSPRHLIKEKRETATLKCYPIPRHDTVYWYQQGPGQDPQFLISFYEKMQSDKGSIPDRFSAQQFSDYHSELNMSSLELGDSALYFCASSLFGTGMNTEAFFGQGTRLTVV.

In its sample, this clone was seen a few times. This chain connects TRBV10-3 to TRBJ2-5, with TRBD1 as a possible D gene (6 bases). The germline CDR1 and CDR2 sequences are ENHRY and SYGVKD. This CDR3 comprises 14 residues. V was cut by 2 bases and J by 5 bases, with 12 bases left in between. The CDR3 protein is CAISEAQGWETQYF. The CDR3 coding sequence is TGTGCCATCAGTGAGGCACAGGGATGGGAGACCCAGTACTTC.

The chain links TRBV27 to TRBJ2-3; D not certain. CDR3 length: 16 residues. Trimming took off 3 bases at V and 1 base at J, with 14 bases between the two ends. Germline lookup yields CDR1 MNHEY and CDR2 SMNVEV (reference sequence). The CDR3 spells CASSFGVVGGTDTQYF. The DNA for the CDR3 is TGTGCCAGCAGTTTTGGCGTGGTCGGAGGCACAGATACGCAGTATTTT.

Only one count was recorded for this clone. The chain joins TRBV2 to TRBJ2-1; 10 bases match TRBD1. CDR3 length: 13 residues. The J segment lost 9 bases and the V segment lost 7 bases, leaving 6 bases of the junction unmatched. CDR1 is SNHLY and CDR2 is FYNNEI in the germline V gene. The chain's CDR3 is CASKGTGESEQFF. The DNA of the CDR3 is TGTGCCAGCAAGGGGACAGGGGAAAGTGAGCAGTTCTTC.

The chain carries TRBV7-2 and TRBJ2-1; D remains unclear. Germline V gives CDR1 SGHTA, CDR2 FQGNSA. The CDR3 is 13 amino acids. V dropped 5 bases and J dropped 8 bases, with 13 bases sitting between them. The CDR3 here is CASSPRGFDEQFF. The CDR3, as DNA: TGTGCCAGCAGCCCCAGAGGCTTCGATGAGCAGTTCTTC.

The chain employs TRBV6-1 and TRBJ2-2; TRBD2 is a possible D gene (7 bases). Germline CDR1 reads MNHNS; CDR2 reads SASEGT. The CDR3 covers 16 residues. Trimming took off 4 bases at V and 1 base at J, with 13 bases between the two ends. CDR3 bases: TGTGCCAGCAGTGCGGGGGGCGATCAGAACACCGGGGAGCTGTTTTTT. Protein product: CASSAGGDQNTGELFF.

This chain links TRBV15 with TRBJ2-2; TRBD1 agrees at 10 bases. CDR3 length equals 17 residues. Trimming cost V 3 bases and J 4 bases; bases outside gene matches: 8. The germline V gene has CDR1 LNHNV and CDR2 YYDKDF (reference sequence). The CDR3 coding sequence is TGTGCCACCAGCAGCGAGTATGGGACAGGGGTCACCGGGGAGCTGTTTTTT. Translation gives CATSSEYGTGVTGELFF.

The CDR3 loop reads CASKRGGYEQYF. CDR3 bases: TGTGCCAGCAAACGGGGTGGTTACGAGCAGTACTTC. The chain employs TRBV28 and TRBJ2-7; a weak D match, TRBD2 (5 bases). The germline V and J ends were trimmed by 7 bases and 4 bases, with 11 bases remaining between them. Germline CDR1 reads MDHEN; CDR2 reads SYDVKM. The CDR3 has 12 amino acids. The full variable domain, in which reference TRBV28 and TRBJ2-7 provide the parts outside the CDR3, is DVKVTQSSRYLVKRTGEKVFLECVQDMDHENMFWYRQDPGLGLRLIYFSYDVKMKEKGDIPEGYSVSREKKERFSLILESASTNQTSMYLCASKRGGYEQYFGPGTRLTVT.

This clone was seen more than once but under ten times. The chain is built from TRBV9 and TRBJ2-7, with unresolved D. This CDR3 is 10 amino acids long. Per the germline V gene, CDR1 is SGDLS and CDR2 is YYNGEE. Trimming removed 4 bases from V and 6 bases from J, with 5 bases in between. CDR3 amino acids: CASSPFEQYF. CDR3 sequence (DNA): TGTGCCAGCAGCCCTTTCGAGCAGTACTTC. Variable domain in full (rest from reference TRBV9 and TRBJ2-7): DSGVTQTPKHLITATGQRVTLRCSPRSGDLSVYWYQQSLDQGLQFLIQYYNGEERAKGNILERFSAQQFPDLHSELNLSSLELGDSALYFCASSPFEQYFGPGTRLTVT.